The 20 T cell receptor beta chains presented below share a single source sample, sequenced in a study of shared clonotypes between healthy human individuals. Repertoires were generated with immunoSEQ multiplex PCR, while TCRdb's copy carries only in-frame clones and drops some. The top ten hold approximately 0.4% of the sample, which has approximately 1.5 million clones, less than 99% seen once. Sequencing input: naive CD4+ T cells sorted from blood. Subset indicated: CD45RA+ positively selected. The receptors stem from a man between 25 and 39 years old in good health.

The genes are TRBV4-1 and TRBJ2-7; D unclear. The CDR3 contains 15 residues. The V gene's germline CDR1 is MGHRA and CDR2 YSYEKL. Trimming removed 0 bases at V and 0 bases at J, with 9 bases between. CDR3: CASSQENGYSYEQYF. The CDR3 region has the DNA TGCGCCAGCAGCCAAGAGAACGGATACTCCTACGAGCAGTACTTC.

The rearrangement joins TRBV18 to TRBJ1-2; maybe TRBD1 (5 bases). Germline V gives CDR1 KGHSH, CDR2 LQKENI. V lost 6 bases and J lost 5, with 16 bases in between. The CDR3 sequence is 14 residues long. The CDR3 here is CASSPIGTDYGYTF. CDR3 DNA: TGTGCCAGCTCCCCAATAGGGACGGATTATGGCTACACCTTC. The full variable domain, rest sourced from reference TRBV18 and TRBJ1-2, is NAGVMQNPRHLVRRRGQEARLRCSPMKGHSHVYWYRQLPEEGLKFMVYLQKENIIDESGMPKERFSAEFPKEGPSILRIQQVVRGDSAAYFCASSPIGTDYGYTFGSGTRLTVV.

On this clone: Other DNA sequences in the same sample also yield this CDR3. The CDR3 DNA reads as TGCGCCAGCAGCCTCGACCGAAACGAGCAGTACTTC. It encodes CASSLDRNEQYF. The V call is TRBV5-1, the J call TRBJ2-7; D gene ambiguous. Deletions cut 4 bases from V and 5 bases from J, with 10 bases between. CDR3 length: 12 amino acids. Germline V lookup: CDR1 SGHRS, CDR2 YFSETQ.

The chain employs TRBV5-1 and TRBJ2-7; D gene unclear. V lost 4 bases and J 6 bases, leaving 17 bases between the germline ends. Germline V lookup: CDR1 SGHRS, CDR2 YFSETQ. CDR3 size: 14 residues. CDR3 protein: CASSPQVSGSEQYF. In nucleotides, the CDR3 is TGCGCCAGCAGCCCCCAAGTAAGTGGGTCCGAGCAGTACTTC.

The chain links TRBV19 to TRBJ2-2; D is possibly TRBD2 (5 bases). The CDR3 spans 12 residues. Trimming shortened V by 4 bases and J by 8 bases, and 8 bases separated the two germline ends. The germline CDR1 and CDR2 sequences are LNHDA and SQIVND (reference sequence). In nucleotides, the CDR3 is TGTGCCAGTAGTAATAGAGGGGGGGAGCTGTTTTTT. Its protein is CASSNRGGELFF.

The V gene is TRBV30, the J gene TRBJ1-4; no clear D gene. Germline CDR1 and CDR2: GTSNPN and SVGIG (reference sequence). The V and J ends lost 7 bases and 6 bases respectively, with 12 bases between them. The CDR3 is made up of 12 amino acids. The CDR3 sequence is CASQNLDEKLFF. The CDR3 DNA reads TGTGCCTCCCAGAATTTGGATGAAAAACTGTTTTTT.

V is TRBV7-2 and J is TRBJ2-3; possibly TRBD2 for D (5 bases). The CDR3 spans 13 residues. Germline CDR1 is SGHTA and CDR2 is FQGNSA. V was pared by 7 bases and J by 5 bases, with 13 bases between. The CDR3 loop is CASTTGIGDTQYF. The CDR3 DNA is TGTGCCAGCACCACGGGAATAGGAGATACGCAGTATTTT.

CDR3 residues: CASSFKGPYNEQFF. The CDR3 DNA reads TGTGCCAGCAGCTTCAAGGGCCCCTACAATGAGCAGTTCTTC. The V call is TRBV7-8, the J call TRBJ2-1; D call uncertain. Trimming stripped 3 bases from V and 2 bases from J, with 8 bases between. Germline CDR1 and CDR2: SGHVS and FQNEAQ. CDR3 length equals 14 residues.

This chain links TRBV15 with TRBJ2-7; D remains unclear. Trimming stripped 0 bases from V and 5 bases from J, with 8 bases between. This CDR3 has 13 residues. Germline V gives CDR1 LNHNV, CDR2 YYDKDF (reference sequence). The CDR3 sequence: CATSRDMGHEQYF. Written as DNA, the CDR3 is TGTGCCACCAGCAGAGATATGGGCCACGAGCAGTACTTC.

The CDR3: CASSLTTEAFF. The CDR3 DNA sequence: TGTGCCAGTAGTTTGACCACTGAAGCTTTCTTT. This sequence joins TRBV19 and TRBJ1-1, with unresolved D. CDR3 size: 11 residues. CDR1 is LNHDA and CDR2 is SQIVND in the germline V gene (reference sequence). V was cut by 5 bases and J by 4 bases, with 5 bases left in between.

CDR3 sequence (DNA): TGTGCCAGCAGGGTCAGTCCCATGAGCTCCTACGAGCAGTACTTC. As protein: CASRVSPMSSYEQYF. V gene TRBV5-4 combines with J gene TRBJ2-7; D is uncertain. The CDR3 extends over 15 amino acids. Germline V gene data show CDR1 as SGHNT and CDR2 as YYREEE (reference sequence). The V end lost 5 bases, the J end lost 0 bases, and 15 bases lay between the germline ends.

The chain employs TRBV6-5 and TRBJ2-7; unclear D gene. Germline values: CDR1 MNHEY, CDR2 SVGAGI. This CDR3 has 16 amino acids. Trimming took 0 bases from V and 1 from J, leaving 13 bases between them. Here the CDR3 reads CASSYSMVLPSYEQYF. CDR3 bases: TGTGCCAGCAGTTACTCGATGGTGCTGCCTTCCTACGAGCAGTACTTC.

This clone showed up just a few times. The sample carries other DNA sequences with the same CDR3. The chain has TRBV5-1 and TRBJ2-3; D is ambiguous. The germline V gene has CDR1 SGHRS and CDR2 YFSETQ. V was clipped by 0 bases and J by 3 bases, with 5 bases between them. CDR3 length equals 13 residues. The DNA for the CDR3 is TGCGCCAGCAGCTTGGTGGGAACAGATACGCAGTATTTT. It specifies CASSLVGTDTQYF.

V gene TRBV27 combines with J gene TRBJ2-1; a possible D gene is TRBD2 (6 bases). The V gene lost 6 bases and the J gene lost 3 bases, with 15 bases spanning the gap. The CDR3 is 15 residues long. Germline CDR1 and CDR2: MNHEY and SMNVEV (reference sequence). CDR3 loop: CASSPVSGGYNEQFF. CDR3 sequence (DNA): TGTGCCAGCAGCCCCGTTAGCGGAGGCTACAATGAGCAGTTCTTC.

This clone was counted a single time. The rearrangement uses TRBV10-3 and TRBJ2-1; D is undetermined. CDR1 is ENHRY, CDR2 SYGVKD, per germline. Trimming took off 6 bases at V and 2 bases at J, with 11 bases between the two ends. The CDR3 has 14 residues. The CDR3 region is CAIRNFGAYNEQFF. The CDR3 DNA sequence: TGTGCCATCAGGAATTTTGGAGCCTACAATGAGCAGTTCTTC.

The CDR3 region is CASSVRAGGEADTQYF. Written as DNA, the CDR3 is TGTGCCAGCAGCGTTCGGGCGGGAGGAGAGGCAGATACGCAGTATTTT. The chain links TRBV9 to TRBJ2-3, with TRBD2 matching 8 bases. Germline V lookup: CDR1 SGDLS, CDR2 YYNGEE. The J segment lost 4 bases and the V segment lost 2 bases, leaving 9 bases of the junction unmatched. The CDR3 contains 16 residues.

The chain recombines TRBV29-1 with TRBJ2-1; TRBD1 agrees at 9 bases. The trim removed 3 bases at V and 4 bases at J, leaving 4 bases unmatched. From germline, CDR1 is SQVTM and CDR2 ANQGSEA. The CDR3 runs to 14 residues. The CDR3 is CSVDRDRAYNEQFF. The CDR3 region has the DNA TGCAGCGTTGACCGGGACAGGGCTTACAATGAGCAGTTCTTC.

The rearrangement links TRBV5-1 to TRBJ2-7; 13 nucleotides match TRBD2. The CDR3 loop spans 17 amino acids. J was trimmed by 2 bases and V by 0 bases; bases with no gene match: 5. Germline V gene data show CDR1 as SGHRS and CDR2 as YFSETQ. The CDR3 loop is CASSLGTSGSFTYEQYF. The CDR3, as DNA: TGCGCCAGCAGCTTGGGGACTAGCGGGAGCTTTACCTACGAGCAGTACTTC.

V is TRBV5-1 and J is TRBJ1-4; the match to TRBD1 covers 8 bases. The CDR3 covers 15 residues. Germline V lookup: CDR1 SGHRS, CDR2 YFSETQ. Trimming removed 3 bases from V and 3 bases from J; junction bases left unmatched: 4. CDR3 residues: CASSYRQGSNEKLFF. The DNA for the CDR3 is TGCGCCAGCAGCTACAGACAGGGGTCTAATGAAAAACTGTTTTTT.

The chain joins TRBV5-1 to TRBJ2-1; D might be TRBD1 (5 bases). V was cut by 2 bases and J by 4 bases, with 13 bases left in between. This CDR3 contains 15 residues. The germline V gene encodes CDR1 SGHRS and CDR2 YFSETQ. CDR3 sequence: CASSLGAASYNEQFF. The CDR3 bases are TGCGCCAGCAGCTTAGGGGCCGCGTCGTACAATGAGCAGTTCTTC.